The next 30 T cell receptor beta chains were all read from a single sample in a study of T cell changes during pregnancy in multiple sclerosis (dated by TCRdb to about 2019). The receptor library was made with the immunoSEQ multiplex PCR assay. TCRdb stores this immuneACCESS table with in-frame sequences only. Part of the clones is absent; in the studies checked, under half of the shortfall reflects unresolved V genes, and no reason is known for the rest. The sample table records about 70,000 clones; more than 80% of these occur just once. The ten top clones hold roughly 2.1% of the sample. The source was peripheral blood, collected in the second trimester of pregnancy. The receptors stem from a female donor in good health, enrolled as a control in a pregnancy study.

V usage is TRBV6-5 and J usage is TRBJ2-1, with 8 bases matching TRBD1. The CDR3 is made up of 15 amino acids. J was trimmed by 2 bases and V by 8 bases; bases with no gene match: 8. Germline V lookup: CDR1 MNHEY, CDR2 SVGAGI. CDR3 nucleotide sequence: TGTGCCAGCCGGACAGGGACAATGACCTACAATGAGCAGTTCTTC. It codes for CASRTGTMTYNEQFF.

The chain recombines TRBV29-1 with TRBJ2-1; D uncertain. The CDR3 loop spans 15 amino acids. The ends were cut back, 4 bases at V and 4 bases at J, with 17 bases in the middle. CDR1 is SQVTM, CDR2 ANQGSEA, per germline. The CDR3 region has the DNA TGCAGCGTTGCCTCCCCAGATACACCGTACAATGAGCAGTTCTTC. This sequence encodes CSVASPDTPYNEQFF.

In nucleotides, the CDR3 is TGCAGGCCAGGAGGCGGAAGCTACACCTTC. Translation gives CRPGGGSYTF. The rearrangement uses TRBV20-1 and TRBJ1-2, with D unresolved. CDR1 is DFQATT, CDR2 SNEGSKA, per germline (reference sequence). CDR3 length equals 10 residues.

V is TRBV6-5 and J is TRBJ2-7; D is perhaps TRBD1 (5 bases). This CDR3 has 11 residues. Germline assignment: CDR1 MNHEY and CDR2 SVGAGI. The V end lost 0 bases, the J end lost 13 bases, and 10 bases lay between the germline ends. DNA for the CDR3: TGTGCCAGCAGTTACTCGGGGCAGGACTACTTC. Its translation is CASSYSGQDYF.

This rearrangement joins TRBV30 to TRBJ2-2; TRBD1 matches 7 bases. The trim removed 1 base at V and 6 bases at J, leaving 5 bases unmatched. This CDR3 is built from 14 residues. Germline V gene sequence: CDR1 GTSNPN, CDR2 SVGIG (reference sequence). CDR3 bases: TGTGCCTGGAGTGAGGACAGGCGTTCCGGGGAGCTGTTTTTT. It yields the protein CAWSEDRRSGELFF.

The chain recombines TRBV7-9 with TRBJ1-2; a possible D gene is TRBD1 (5 bases). Germline V lookup: CDR1 SEHNR, CDR2 FQNEAQ (reference sequence). This CDR3 spans 14 amino acids. V was cut by 0 bases and J by 8 bases, with 13 bases left in between. The CDR3 DNA follows: TGTGCCAGCAGCTTAGCTCAGGGAATGGAAGGCTACACCTTC. Translating gives CASSLAQGMEGYTF.

The V and J genes are TRBV2 and TRBJ2-3, with TRBD2 matching over 8 bases. The CDR3 spans 15 residues. CDR1 SNHLY and CDR2 FYNNEI come from the germline V gene. The J segment lost 4 bases and the V segment lost 4 bases, leaving 7 bases of the junction unmatched. The CDR3, as DNA: TGTGCCAGCAGTGTGGGCCGGGGGGGCGCAGATACGCAGTATTTT. As protein: CASSVGRGGADTQYF.

The V gene is TRBV6-5, the J gene TRBJ2-6; D uncertain. The germline gives CDR1 MNHEY, CDR2 SVGAGI. CDR3 length: 15 amino acids. The ends were cut back, 2 bases at V and 1 base at J, with 6 bases in the middle. CDR3 nucleotides: TGTGCCAGCAGTTACGGCTTATCTGGGGCCAACGTCCTGACTTTC. Protein product: CASSYGLSGANVLTF.

CDR3 loop: CASSDAGASTDTQYF. CDR3 DNA: TGTGCCAGCAGCGACGCGGGGGCAAGCACAGATACGCAGTATTTT. The chain employs TRBV2 and TRBJ2-3; D is perhaps TRBD2 (7 bases). The germline CDR1 and CDR2 sequences are SNHLY and FYNNEI. The CDR3 extends over 15 amino acids. V lost 6 bases to trimming and J lost 0 bases, with 13 bases between them.

The chain has TRBV7-2 and TRBJ2-2; no firm D call. CDR1 and CDR2 from the germline V gene are SGHTA and FQGNSA. The V gene lost 2 bases and the J gene lost 0 bases, with 10 bases spanning the gap. The CDR3 covers 16 residues. DNA for the CDR3: TGTGCCAGCAGCTTACTCGGCAGGACGAACACCGGGGAGCTGTTTTTT. This codes for CASSLLGRTNTGELFF.

The V and J genes are TRBV28 and TRBJ1-5, with D possibly being TRBD1 (6 bases). The CDR3 length is 14 residues. Germline V lookup: CDR1 MDHEN, CDR2 SYDVKM. V shed 4 bases and J shed 2 bases, with 9 bases lying between them. The CDR3 DNA is TGTGCCAGCAGTTGGCCAGGGGGCAATCAGCCCCAGCATTTT. This sequence encodes CASSWPGGNQPQHF.

The V and J genes are TRBV15 and TRBJ2-7; the D is unclear. The V gene's germline CDR1 is LNHNV and CDR2 YYDKDF (reference sequence). Trimming removed 5 bases from V and 6 bases from J, with 8 bases in between. This CDR3 has 11 amino acids. The CDR3 loop is CATSAFSEQYF. The CDR3 coding sequence is TGTGCCACCAGCGCTTTTAGCGAGCAGTACTTC.

The V call is TRBV7-2, the J call TRBJ2-1; 7 positions match TRBD2. CDR1 SGHTA and CDR2 FQGNSA come from the germline V gene. V shed 1 base, J shed 4 bases, and the junction held 10 bases outside the gene matches. This CDR3 spans 17 amino acids. The CDR3 here is CASSLEGAGAGYNEQFF. The CDR3 nucleotides read TGTGCCAGCAGCTTAGAAGGGGCGGGAGCGGGGTACAATGAGCAGTTCTTC.

The chain uses TRBV13 and TRBJ1-1; D might be TRBD1 (5 bases). Germline V gene lookup returns CDR1 PRHDT and CDR2 FYEKMQ (reference sequence). The CDR3 sequence is 15 residues long. Trimming left V 5 bases short and J 0 bases short, with 13 bases between. The CDR3 DNA is TGTGCCAGCAGCCGAATAGAACAGGTGAACACTGAAGCTTTCTTT. Amino acids: CASSRIEQVNTEAFF.

The rearrangement links TRBV27 to TRBJ1-1; D might be TRBD1 (6 bases). CDR3 length: 13 residues. Germline CDR1 is MNHEY and CDR2 is SMNVEV (reference sequence). V lost 6 bases, J lost 7 bases, and 15 bases lay in between. DNA of the CDR3: TGTGCCAGCAGGCGGACAGAATATGATGAAGCTTTCTTT. Its translation is CASRRTEYDEAFF.

The rearrangement joins TRBV5-1 to TRBJ1-5, with 8 bases identical to TRBD1. CDR1 SGHRS and CDR2 YFSETQ come from the germline V gene. This CDR3 spans 14 amino acids. Trimming at V came to 4 bases and at J to 2 bases, leaving 2 bases not matched to a gene. For the CDR3, the DNA is TGCGCCAGCAGCATACAGGGGGGCAATCAGCCCCAGCATTTT. Encoded protein: CASSIQGGNQPQHF.

The chain uses TRBV11-2 and TRBJ2-1; 10 positions match TRBD2. The CDR3 has 18 residues. Germline loops: CDR1 SGHAT, CDR2 FQNNGV. With V trimmed by 5 bases and J by 5 bases, 15 bases remained unmatched. The CDR3 DNA sequence: TGTGCCAGCAGCCTCAGGGCTAGCGGGGGTGCTTCTCACAATGAGCAGTTCTTC. Translating it yields CASSLRASGGASHNEQFF.

This clone was counted once. The chain has TRBV5-4 and TRBJ2-5, with D tentatively TRBD2 (7 bases). This CDR3 is built from 14 residues. V was clipped by 4 bases and J by 5 bases, with 15 bases between them. Germline V gene data show CDR1 as SGHNT and CDR2 as YYREEE (reference sequence). The CDR3 DNA reads as TGTGCCAGCAGCCGGGGAGGGGGAGAGGAGACCCAGTACTTC. Its protein product is CASSRGGGEETQYF.

The V and J genes are TRBV7-2 and TRBJ2-2; TRBD2 might be the D (7 bases). Germline V gene lookup returns CDR1 SGHTA and CDR2 FQGNSA. The CDR3 is 14 residues long. The V end lost 4 bases, the J end lost 5 bases, and 11 bases lay between the germline ends. CDR3 in amino acids: CASSSRGGTGELFF. In DNA, the CDR3 is TGTGCCAGCAGCTCAAGGGGGGGAACCGGGGAGCTGTTTTTT.

There are a few counts of this clone. The chain links TRBV1 to TRBJ1-1; TRBD1 was called by the table and not checked on the DNA. TRBV1 is a listed pseudogene. The length of the CDR3 is 14 residues. DNA for the CDR3: TGCACCAGCAGCCAAGTCGCGGACACCCCGATAGCTTTCTTT. This encodes CTSSQVADTPIAFF.

The chain carries TRBV4-2 and TRBJ1-4; D possibly corresponds to TRBD1 (6 bases). The germline CDR1 and CDR2 sequences are LGHNA and YNFKEQ. The CDR3 consists of 18 residues. V was cut by 6 bases and J by 3 bases, with 23 bases left in between. CDR3 sequence reads: CASSFGLGAVGANEKLFF. For the CDR3, the DNA is TGTGCCAGCAGTTTTGGGTTGGGGGCGGTGGGGGCTAATGAAAAACTGTTTTTT.

The chain recombines TRBV5-8 with TRBJ1-5; tentative D call: TRBD1 (6 bases). The V gene lost 3 bases and the J gene lost 5 bases, with 18 bases spanning the gap. Germline CDR1 SGHTS, CDR2 YDEGEE. The CDR3 totals 16 residues. CDR3 amino acids: CASSSRDTRLHQPQHF. As DNA, the CDR3 is TGTGCCAGCAGCTCTCGGGACACTCGACTCCATCAGCCCCAGCATTTT.

As to this clone: The sample has other DNA sequences that encode this CDR3 too. The CDR3 nucleotides are TGTGCCAGCTCTAGGCCCTACAATGAGCAGTTCTTC. Translation gives CASSRPYNEQFF. The chain links TRBV6-6 to TRBJ2-1; D unclear. Germline-derived CDR1 and CDR2 are MNHNY and SVGAGI (reference sequence). The CDR3 contains 12 residues. V was cut by 8 bases and J by 2 bases, with 7 bases left in between.

In regard to this clone: One end of the junction varies from germline; a read error may be responsible. The chain employs TRBV5-4 and TRBJ2-3; weak D call: TRBD1 (6 bases). This CDR3 region has 17 residues. Germline CDR1 reads SGHNT; CDR2 reads YYREEE (reference sequence). The CDR3 sequence: CASSFPGTTGQTGTQYF. In DNA form, the CDR3 reads TGTGCCAGCAGCTTTCCCGGGACGACGGGACAAACAGGTACGCAGTATTTT.

Points on this clone: Other DNA sequences in the same sample also yield this CDR3. The J gene is TRBJ1-5, the V gene TRBV9, with a tentative D call TRBD1 (5 bases). Germline V gene data show CDR1 as SGDLS and CDR2 as YYNGEE. V was pared by 0 bases and J by 3 bases, with 7 bases between. The CDR3 sequence is 14 residues long. The CDR3: CASSVGDFNQPQHF. The CDR3 DNA reads as TGTGCCAGCAGCGTAGGGGACTTCAATCAGCCCCAGCATTTT.

The chain recombines TRBV19 with TRBJ1-5; TRBD1 matches at 8 bases. Unmatched junction bases numbered 7, after V lost 6 bases and J lost 0 bases. The germline CDR1 and CDR2 sequences are LNHDA and SQIVND (reference sequence). The CDR3 loop spans 16 amino acids. CDR3 region: CASSDRGTHSNQPQHF. The CDR3 DNA is TGTGCCAGTAGCGACAGGGGAACCCATAGCAATCAGCCCCAGCATTTT.

The chain uses TRBV5-1 and TRBJ2-5; perhaps TRBD1 as D (5 bases). The CDR3 length is 14 residues. Per germline, CDR1 SGHRS and CDR2 YFSETQ. Deletions cut 3 bases from V and 1 base from J, with 10 bases between. CDR3 region: CASSYRFGQETQYF. The CDR3 DNA reads TGCGCCAGCAGCTACAGGTTTGGCCAAGAGACCCAGTACTTC.

CDR3 in amino acids: CASSWGGAGSSGYTF. DNA of the CDR3: TGTGCCAGCAGTTGGGGGGGGGCGGGATCTTCTGGCTACACCTTC. V is TRBV28 and J is TRBJ1-2; D may be TRBD1 (6 bases). Looked up from germline, CDR1 is MDHEN and CDR2 is SYDVKM. V dropped 4 bases and J dropped 7 bases, with 19 bases sitting between them. This CDR3 spans 15 amino acids.

The sample holds a few counts of this clone. The V call is TRBV10-2, the J call TRBJ2-7, with D hard to call. CDR1 and CDR2 from the germline V gene are WSHSY and SAAADI. V was clipped by 2 bases and J by 2 bases, with 13 bases between them. The CDR3 is 15 residues long. CDR3 nucleotides: TGCGCCAGCAGTGAGCATCTAATTGGTCCCTACGAGCAGTACTTC. Protein sequence: CASSEHLIGPYEQYF.

In its sample, this clone was seen once. CDR3 DNA sequence: TGTGCCAGCTCACCCACAGGGGCGTCCTACAATGAGCAGTTCTTC. As protein: CASSPTGASYNEQFF. The chain couples TRBV18 to TRBJ2-1; 7 positions match TRBD1. Germline CDR1 and CDR2: KGHSH and LQKENI. With V trimmed by 3 bases and J by 1 base, 3 bases remained unmatched. The CDR3 spans 15 residues.